Listed here are 5 T cell receptor beta chains from one sample, sequenced in a study of T cell repertoires in cytomegalovirus infection. TCRdb ran MiXCR on the reads and lists one entry per CDR3 protein. The sample contains about 500,000 distinct CDR3 sequences, roughly a third of which appear only once. Antigens of these TCRs are unknown. Source: cultured PBMCs, taken from culture after CMV antigen stimulation. These receptors came from a human donor in good health (CMV status not recorded). Some clones in this sample may be carry-over from other donors' samples.

The chain combines TRBV5-4 with TRBJ2-7, with 8 bases lining up with TRBD1. Trimming at V came to 4 bases and at J to 3 bases, leaving 6 bases not matched to a gene. CDR1 SGHNT and CDR2 YYREEE come from the germline V gene (reference sequence). The CDR3 has 14 residues. The CDR3 spells CASSNGQGFYEQYF. The CDR3 DNA is TGTGCCAGCAGCAATGGACAGGGTTTCTACGAGCAGTACTTC.

The chain joins TRBV7-4 to TRBJ2-7; possibly TRBD1 for D (6 bases). This CDR3 is built from 15 residues. Trimming shortened V by 3 bases and J by 6 bases, and 18 bases separated the two germline ends. Germline V gives CDR1 SGHVT, CDR2 SQSDAQ. In nucleotides, the CDR3 is TGTGCCAGCAGCTTGTCCGGGACATCAATCTCCGAGCAGTACTTC. It is translated as CASSLSGTSISEQYF.

The V gene is TRBV29-1, the J gene TRBJ1-1; a weak D match, TRBD1 (5 bases). Between the trimmed V and J ends, which lost 0 bases and 10 bases, there was a span of 9 bases. CDR3 length: 11 residues. The germline V gene has CDR1 SQVTM and CDR2 ANQGSEA. CDR3 in DNA: TGCAGCGTTGAAGAGGGGGTTGGAGCTTTCTTT. It yields the protein CSVEEGVGAFF.

This clonotype appeared a few times. The rearrangement uses TRBV29-1 and TRBJ2-1; D gene unclear. The CDR3 consists of 11 residues. CDR1 SQVTM and CDR2 ANQGSEA come from the germline V gene. V was clipped by 2 bases and J by 10 bases, with 9 bases between them. The CDR3 loop is CSVELGVEQFF. The CDR3 DNA reads as TGCAGCGTTGAATTAGGTGTGGAGCAGTTCTTC.

This clonotype was counted ten times or more. This chain links TRBV7-2 with TRBJ2-3, with 10 nucleotides matching TRBD2. This CDR3 has 16 amino acids. Germline V lookup: CDR1 SGHTA, CDR2 FQGNSA. The V segment lost 2 bases and the J segment 0 bases; nucleotides outside the gene matches: 2. The CDR3 loop is CASSLRLAGSTDTQYF. The CDR3 DNA follows: TGTGCCAGCAGCTTAAGACTAGCGGGTAGCACAGATACGCAGTATTTT. Supplemented by reference TRBV7-2 and TRBJ2-3, the full variable domain reads GAGVSQSPSNKVTEKGKDVELRCDPISGHTALYWYRQSLGQGLEFLIYFQGNSAPDKSGLPSDRFSAERTGGSVSTLTIQRTQQEDSAVYLCASSLRLAGSTDTQYFGPGTRLTVL.